These 5 T cell receptor beta chains were sequenced from one sample in a study of cytomegalovirus exposure and HLA in healthy donors. The method was immunoSEQ multiplex PCR; TCRdb's version includes in-frame clones alone and lacks a portion of them. The repertoire holds 150,000 to 200,000 clones, with about nine tenths as singletons. The sequenced sample was PBMCs. The receptors come from a woman aged 18-29 years in good health and CMV-seropositive.

The V gene is TRBV25-1, the J gene TRBJ2-7; 7 nucleotides align to TRBD2. Germline V gene sequence: CDR1 MGHDK, CDR2 SYGVNS. CDR3 length equals 18 residues. V lost 6 bases and J lost 2; bases outside the gene matches: 19. The CDR3 DNA sequence: TGTGCCAGCAGACCCCCTATAGGGCTAGCGGATACAACCTACGAGCAGTACTTC. Residues: CASRPPIGLADTTYEQYF.

The chain recombines TRBV7-9 with TRBJ2-2, with D unresolved. Germline values: CDR1 SEHNR, CDR2 FQNEAQ (reference sequence). Trimming removed 4 bases at V and 0 bases at J, with 3 bases between. The CDR3 contains 13 residues. The CDR3 protein is CASSSTNTGELFF. CDR3 coding DNA: TGTGCCAGCAGCTCTACGAACACCGGGGAGCTGTTTTTT.

This chain joins TRBV5-1 and TRBJ2-7, with 7 bases lining up with TRBD2. The V gene end was trimmed by 4 bases and the J gene end by 0 bases; junction bases not matched to a gene: 7. Germline loops: CDR1 SGHRS, CDR2 YFSETQ. This CDR3 is 15 amino acids long. CDR3: CASSHGTTNSYEQYF. DNA for the CDR3: TGCGCCAGCAGCCACGGGACTACCAACTCCTACGAGCAGTACTTC.

This sequence joins TRBV6-6 and TRBJ2-7; D perhaps matches TRBD1 (5 bases). Germline assignment: CDR1 MNHNY and CDR2 SVGAGI (reference sequence). This CDR3 has 13 residues. V was trimmed by 6 bases and J by 4 bases, leaving 13 bases between them. CDR3 nucleotides: TGTGCCAGCAGCCTAGGGGATGGGTACGAGCAGTACTTC. Amino acids: CASSLGDGYEQYF.

The chain uses TRBV10-2 and TRBJ1-2; 8 positions agree with TRBD1. This CDR3 contains 17 residues. Germline trimming cut 5 bases from V and 3 bases from J; bases unmatched to any gene: 14. CDR1 and CDR2 (germline): WSHSY, SAAADI. The CDR3 region has the DNA TGCGCCAGCAGTCCCCCGTCAGGGGGCAGAGTGGACTATGGCTACACCTTC. Its translation: CASSPPSGGRVDYGYTF.